This TCR beta chain was retrieved from a study of cytomegalovirus exposure and HLA in healthy donors (dated by TCRdb to 2015 to 2018). Turning to the overall study: An earlier analysis of under 600 of the donors reported more than 250 Gb of sequence data and about 100 million unique TCR beta sequences from about 180 million T cells. The study used immunosequencing to profile the T cell repertoires of hundreds of subjects and linked those repertoires to cytomegalovirus serostatus. A later genetic analysis used genome-wide SNP genotypes for about 60% of the 666 donors, treating that subset as a discovery cohort. The genetic ancestry cluster associated with self-reported Caucasian donors included roughly 84% of the approximately 430 genotyped donors. HLA typing covered class I and class II loci at four-digit resolution. Donor age, sex, ethnicity and CMV serostatus were collected together with the repertoire data. The number of typed donors differed by locus: about 629-630 for A, B, C, DRB1 and DQB1; 500 to 550 for DQA1; 606 for DPA1; and around 490 for DPB1. The aim of the study was to test whether cataloging public T cell receptors could identify signatures of past pathogen exposure. An early release that covered about 600 HLA-typed donors contained approximately 300 gigabases of sequencing data and about 84 million unique TCR sequences. Four to six DR-DQ haplotypes were handled as single units for association and clustering, since linkage in the cohort was strong. All discovery cohort repertoires had been generated on a single sequencing platform. In addition to the first cohort of about 650 subjects, a separate validation cohort of 130 or so different subjects was used. Rather than drawing on any new phenotypic data, the later analysis identified candidate immune exposures from TCR beta sequences and the way those sequences occurred across donors. To predict cytomegalovirus infection status, the study combined high-throughput TCR immunosequencing, statistical association of individual TCRs with disease status, and machine learning. Across 300 to 400 genotyped donors of the cohort, an average of about 250,000 unique TCR beta nucleotide sequences per donor were sequenced, and 15% to 20% of those sequences were non-productive. To decide whether each TCR beta V gene segment behaved as functional or pseudogenic, an earlier analysis of fewer than 750 of the donors relied on high-throughput TCR beta sequencing. A later analysis re-analyzed previously published TCR beta repertoires from several hundred donors and added high-resolution HLA genotyping to study TCR occurrence patterns. Results and caveats for the whole study, not just this receptor: Roughly uniform sequencing depth across donors was assumed in presence/absence analyses, although this assumption may not hold. About 17 rarely observed V segments, including chromosome 9 orphons, were excluded from the earlier analysis of approximately 500 of the donors because counts were too low. In the study, 150 to 200 TCR beta chains were listed as associated with cytomegalovirus. In an earlier analysis of more than 500 of the donors, most TCR beta V segments appeared in productive rearrangements about 87% or about 30% of the time, broadly matching IMGT annotations. According to a later genetic analysis, donors in an Asian-associated ancestry cluster had fewer N-insertions in productive TCRs than the roughly 670-donor mean. Cytomegalovirus status was reported to be diagnosed by the classifier with high specificity and sensitivity in both the original and validation cohorts. The sequencing pipeline was judged likely to have produced a cluster of highly shared sequence variants as a technical artifact. A later analysis found that most CMV-associated TCR beta chains appeared HLA-restricted, with HLA associations seemingly driven largely by CMV exposure. While some public TCRs were present in many individuals, most TCR sequences turned up only very rarely across donors. HLA typing was unavailable for some donors at each locus, so association tests used only the typed subset. Linkage disequilibrium might explain the correlated functional status among segregating V segments, but an unknown experimental factor could not be ruled out. Strong co-occurrence of HLA alleles, especially DR and DQ, made assigning TCR associations to individual alleles difficult. Several of the top co-occurrence clusters appeared to be linked to parvovirus B19, influenza, CMV and Epstein-Barr virus, according to a later analysis. Some IMGT-functional V segments, including TRBV6-2 and TRBV6-3, could not be distinguished by the 87-base-pair reads and were therefore excluded. In vitro tests confirmed that a few of the cytomegalovirus-associated TCR beta chains recognize cytomegalovirus antigens. In a later analysis, the rate of TCR association differed among HLA loci, with DRB1 alleles having the most associated TCRs and HLA-C alleles having the fewest. In a later analysis, HLA-associated TCR beta chains showed more clonal expansion and lower generation probabilities than non-associated chains that were equally common. According to the authors, the approach could potentially be generalized to other disease states and immunological phenotypes. In this cohort, only TCR beta chains were sequenced, and detectable features were limited by the absence of alpha or paired-chain data. A further reported finding was that TCR beta sequences accurately predicted the HLA-A and HLA-B alleles for most subjects in the first cohort. In a later analysis, 15,000 to 20,000 TCR beta sequences were associated with specific HLA alleles at a false discovery rate of 0.05. An association between a missense DCLRE1C variant and V-gene and J-gene trimming of TCR beta chains was found in a later genetic analysis and replicated in an independent cohort. Immune exposure information for the cohort was limited to CMV serostatus.

The junction shows trimming of 6 bases on V and 2 bases on J, and the gene matches do not reach 5 bases of it. The CDR3 numbers 14 residues from cysteine through phenylalanine. Solely the CDR3 DNA is kept, with 42 bases framed from the first base. In the germline V gene, CDR1 corresponds to ENHRY and CDR2 to SYGVKD. Notes on this clone: What this receptor recognizes is not known. No quality values exist for individual bases; no much larger clone is one base distant.

The method was the immunoSEQ multiplex PCR assay. The multiplex PCR relied on a mix of 60 forward primers for TCR Vbeta segments and 13 reverse primers for TCR Jbeta segments. Amplification of the CDR3 region of rearranged TCR beta genes was performed with a multiplex PCR assay on genomic DNA. The amplified TCR beta libraries were sequenced on the Illumina HiSeq System as 87-base-pair reads. For the original study's pipeline: Across the 700 or so repertoires, a later analysis counted tens of millions of unique TCR beta chains, roughly 11 million of which were shared by at least two donors. A nearest-neighbor algorithm error-corrected the raw reads and collapsed the reads into unique sequences, merging closely related sequences to remove PCR and sequencing errors. Alignment of CDR3 sequences to IMGT reference sequences was used to assign V, D and J gene segments. Each retained sequence needed at least a six-nucleotide match to both a V gene segment and a J gene segment. A rearrangement was called productive if the CDR3 had no stop codons and remained in frame with V and J, and every other rearrangement was called non-productive. CDR3 was defined according to IMGT convention as the region running from the second conserved V-encoded cysteine to the conserved J-encoded phenylalanine. Sequences without an unambiguous match to a single V gene segment were excluded from the earlier analysis of about 640 of the donors. In an earlier analysis of some 590 of the donors, V segments were called functional above 56.7% productive rearrangements and were called segregating when the between-donor standard deviation exceeded 5%. To diagnose cytomegalovirus status from the catalog of TCR beta chain sequences, a statistical classification framework was built. V and J gene assignment, in a later analysis, came from comparing TCR nucleotide sequences with IMGT/GENE-DB human TR gene sequences. A later analysis assigned CDR3 sequences and most-parsimonious VDJ recombination scenarios with the TCRdist pipeline. In a later analysis, each TCR beta chain was defined by its CDR3 amino acid sequence together with its V-gene family, and reads without a unique V-gene family were excluded. In a later analysis, a few hundred highly shared, low-generation-probability nucleotide sequences were removed to address suspected cross-contamination and a sequencing artifact. In a later analysis, a clonal expansion index was calculated for each public chain from normalized within-repertoire ranks of inferred template counts. A later analysis computed generation probabilities with a VDJ recombination model fitted to out-of-frame rearrangements, and checked the results against IGoR. In a later analysis, hypergeometric tests were used to score TCR-TCR, TCR-HLA and TCR-CMV co-occurrence, with a repertoire-size bias correction applied to TCR pairs. To estimate false discovery rates, a later analysis permuted the HLA or CMV assignments 20 times. In a later analysis, co-occurring TCRs were grouped with DBSCAN, and TCRdist sequence similarity was added when clustering was performed within HLA-allele-positive subsets. Co-occurrence clustering excluded repertoires with fewer than 30,000 or more than 120,000 public chains, plus five with anomalous nucleotide sharing. What TCRdb holds here is the immuneACCESS table cut down to in-frame rearrangements. Part of the clones is not present; checked against another copy, under half of the missing clones reflect an unresolved V gene, and the others are unexplained. That table supplies the V and J calls and clone size; D and trimming were determined from the DNA. The sample table holds some 140,000 clones, of which 70% to 85% were seen once. About 6.8% of the sample is taken by the ten largest.

The cohort comprised fewer than 750 healthy bone marrow donors. Cohort members were all nominally healthy when sampled, although unrecorded immune exposures were likely present. The donor was CMV seropositive and was included in the group of 250 to 300 seropositive cohort members. Each donor provided a peripheral blood sample, and peripheral blood mononuclear cells were used for TCR beta sequencing. Genomic DNA was extracted from the blood cell samples with the Qiagen DNeasy Blood Extraction Kit. The V and J segments used are TRBV10-3 and TRBJ2-7, with 9 bases in between that match TRBD1. The receptor's source is a man in his forties in good health and CMV-seropositive. Sample: PBMCs. The CDR3 sequence is CAIRRQGVAYEQYF. The bases are TGTGCCATCAGACGACAGGGGGTTGCCTACGAGCAGTACTTC.